This TCR beta chain is drawn from a study of radiotherapy plus CTLA-4 blockade in lung cancer. Looking at the study overall: Disease control was seen in approximately 29% of patients, objective responses in about 19%.

The CDR3 loop spans 11 amino acids. Germline V gene lookup returns CDR1 WSHSY and CDR2 SAAADI. V lost 11 bases, J lost 6 bases, and 11 bases lay in between. Here immunoSEQ multiplex PCR was the method, and the copy in TCRdb shows in-frame clones only, minus some. The sample holds about 93,000 clones, 88% seen once. The TCR comes from a human donor with non-small cell lung cancer that progressed on radiotherapy plus ipilimumab. Source: peripheral blood, taken from a patient treated with radiotherapy plus ipilimumab. This chain uses TRBV10-2 with TRBJ2-1; perhaps TRBD2 as D (5 bases). The CDR3, as DNA: TGCGCCGGAGGAATCGGCAATGAGCAGTTCTTC. It translates to CAGGIGNEQFF.